The entry below gives a single T cell receptor (beta chain) sequence along with its context. No cognate antigen has been identified for it. Qualities for individual bases were not recorded, and no much larger clone is one base off. The CDR3 regions of human TCRbeta chains were subjected to immunosequencing. In the authors' own workflow: Repertoire TCRs were matched against a reference library of SARS-CoV-2-specific TCRs generated with the MIRA antigen-specificity platform. Breadth meant the fraction of unique TCRs that were SARS-CoV-2-associated, whereas depth meant the fraction of total T cells that were SARS-CoV-2-associated. Using the MIRA data, every spike-specific TCR was mapped to the spike region that the TCR reacted to and assigned to either a CD4 or a CD8 class. Log10-transformed breadth and depth values were compared by one-way ANOVA with Sidak's multiple comparisons tests. Held by TCRdb, this immuneACCESS table contains in-frame sequences only and omits some clones. Under half of the omission traces to an unresolved V gene where checked; the cause of the rest is unknown. D and trimming were read from the DNA, whereas the V and J calls and clone size are those reported in that table. The table for this sample lists some 100,000 clones; approximately 87% of them were counted only once. The top ten hold under 4% of the sample.

This sample stems from a study of T cell responses to AZD1222 COVID-19 vaccine (dated by TCRdb to about 2021). As for the study more broadly: AZD1222 recipients with second doses at about 4 weeks or about 12 weeks were pooled, because spike-specific TCR depth and breadth did not differ between schedules. Trial participants were enrolled by age into subgroups of 18-55, 56-69 and 70-plus years, and around 150, 28 and 57 TCR-sequenced participants, respectively, were included in these subgroups. A total of 230 to 250 trial participants underwent TCR sequencing, of whom roughly 210 had received two doses of AZD1222 and about 25 had received two doses of the MenACWY control vaccine. What the research found in general, with its limitations: Participants were mostly white British, with more females than males. The authors suggested clonal diversity may have been underestimated. Conclusions about previously exposed vaccinees were limited because only a handful of AZD1222 recipients were SARS-CoV-2 seropositive at baseline. In the small 56-69-year group, the increase in depth fell short of significance, most likely because of low power. After two AZD1222 doses, spike-specific TCR breadth and depth were significantly higher than at day 0 and than in MenACWY recipients. Reportedly, close to half of the unique spike-specific TCRs recognized epitopes lying outside the regions that are mutated in the B.1.351 and B.1.1.7 variants. Because no day 14 peak-response samples were available, repertoires were characterized only after the peak T cell response. CD4 TCRs associated with the vaccine covered the entire spike protein, and the dominant responses were in regions 160-218 and 743-854.

V was cut back by 1 base and J by 4 bases, leaving a gap of 11 bases between them. For CDR1 and CDR2, the germline V gene lists MGHRA and YSYEKL. The CDR3 has 15 amino acids, counting the end cysteine and phenylalanine. Only the CDR3 region is kept as DNA, spanning 45 bases read in frame from base 1. Per the publication, the time point label means: baseline before first vaccination. Vaccinee samples came from UK trials COV001 and COV002, including a single-blind randomized controlled phase 2/3 trial of AZD1222 (ChAdOx1 nCoV-19) in healthy adults. For TCRbeta chain sequencing, PBMC samples were collected from trial participants at day 0 and at day 28 after the second dose.

This TCR was recovered from an adult in good health. This material consisted of peripheral blood, taken on day 0 of AZD1222 vaccination. Rearrangement joined TRBV4-1 to TRBJ1-3, and TRBD1 may be the D gene, going by 5 matching bases. Read as DNA, the sequence is TGCGCCAGCAGCCAAGGGGGGACCGGAGGAAACACCATATATTTT. This encodes CASSQGGTGGNTIYF.